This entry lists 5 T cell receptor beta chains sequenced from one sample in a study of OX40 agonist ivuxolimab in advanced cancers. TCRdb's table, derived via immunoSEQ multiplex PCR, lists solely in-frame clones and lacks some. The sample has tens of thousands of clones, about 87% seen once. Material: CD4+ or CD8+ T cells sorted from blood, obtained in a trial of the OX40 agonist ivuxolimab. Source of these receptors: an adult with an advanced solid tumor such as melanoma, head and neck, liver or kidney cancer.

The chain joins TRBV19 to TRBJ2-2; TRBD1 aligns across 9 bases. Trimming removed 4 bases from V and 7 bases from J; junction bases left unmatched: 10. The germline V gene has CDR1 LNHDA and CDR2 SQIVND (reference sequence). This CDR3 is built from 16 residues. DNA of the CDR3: TGTGCCAGTAGTAGCCGGGACAGGGTAACGGACGGGGAGCTGTTTTTT. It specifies CASSSRDRVTDGELFF.

The CDR3 reads CASSLARRDTEAFF. The CDR3 bases are TGTGCCAGCAGCTTAGCTCGTCGGGACACTGAAGCTTTCTTT. The rearrangement links TRBV7-9 to TRBJ1-1; no firm D call. Germline V gene sequence: CDR1 SEHNR, CDR2 FQNEAQ (reference sequence). Trimming removed 0 bases from V and 3 bases from J, with 8 bases in between. The CDR3 length is 14 residues.

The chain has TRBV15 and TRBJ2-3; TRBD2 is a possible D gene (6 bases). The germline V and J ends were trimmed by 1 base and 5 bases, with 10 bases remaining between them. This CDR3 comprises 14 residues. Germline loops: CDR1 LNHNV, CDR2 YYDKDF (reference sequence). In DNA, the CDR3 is TGTGCCACCAGCAGAGCGGGAGTTGGAGATACGCAGTATTTT. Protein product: CATSRAGVGDTQYF.

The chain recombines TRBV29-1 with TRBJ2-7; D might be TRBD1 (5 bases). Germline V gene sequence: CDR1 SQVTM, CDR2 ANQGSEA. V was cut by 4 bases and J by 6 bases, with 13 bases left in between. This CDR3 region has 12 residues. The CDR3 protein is CSVASQGAEQYF. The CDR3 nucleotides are TGCAGCGTTGCATCTCAGGGCGCCGAGCAGTACTTC.

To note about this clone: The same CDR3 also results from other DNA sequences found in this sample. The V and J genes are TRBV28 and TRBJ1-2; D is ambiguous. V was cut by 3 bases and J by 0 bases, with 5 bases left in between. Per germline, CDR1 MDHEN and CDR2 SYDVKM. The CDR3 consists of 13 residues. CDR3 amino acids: CASSFRTNYGYTF. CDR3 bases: TGTGCCAGCAGTTTCAGAACTAACTATGGCTACACCTTC.